The next 24 T cell receptor beta chains were all read from a single sample in a study of tissue T cells after allogeneic stem cell transplantation. Produced via immunoSEQ multiplex PCR; TCRdb's table is partial and in-frame only. The table shows around 9,100 clones, with approximately 60% occurring only once. Sequencing used tissue from the jejunum, obtained at autopsy. The receptors originated from a female donor of 60 years or more with lung cancer.

This clone is labeled as large. The rearrangement joins TRBV7-3 to TRBJ2-6, with D maybe TRBD1 (6 bases). CDR1 is SGHTA and CDR2 is FQGTGA in the germline V gene. Trimming removed 5 bases from V and 2 bases from J, with 10 bases in between. This CDR3 spans 15 amino acids. Here the CDR3 reads CASSTQGAGANVLTF. The DNA for the CDR3 is TGTGCCAGCAGCACACAGGGAGCTGGGGCCAACGTCCTGACTTTC. Looking up the rest from reference TRBV7-3 and TRBJ2-6 gives the full variable domain: GAGVSQTPSNKVTEKGKYVELRCDPISGHTALYWYRQSLGQGPEFLIYFQGTGAADDSGLPNDRFFAVRPEGSVSTLKIQRTERGDSAVYLCASSTQGAGANVLTFGAGSRLTVL.

V is TRBV28 and J is TRBJ2-7, with TRBD2 identical over 8 bases. The CDR3 spans 16 residues. Unmatched junction bases numbered 9, after V lost 5 bases and J lost 0 bases. Per germline, CDR1 MDHEN and CDR2 SYDVKM. This CDR3 reads CASSTLAGAYSYEQYF. As DNA, the CDR3 is TGTGCCAGCAGTACCCTAGCGGGCGCGTACTCCTACGAGCAGTACTTC.

The chain uses TRBV19 and TRBJ2-3; D unresolved. Trimming stripped 3 bases from V and 6 bases from J, with 10 bases between. This CDR3 is built from 13 residues. The germline V gene has CDR1 LNHDA and CDR2 SQIVND (reference sequence). This chain's CDR3 is CASSIRGTDTQYF. CDR3 DNA: TGTGCCAGTAGTATTAGAGGAACCGATACGCAGTATTTT.

This sequence joins TRBV15 and TRBJ1-3; no definite D call. The CDR3 has 15 amino acids. Germline CDR1 and CDR2: LNHNV and YYDKDF (reference sequence). V gave up 0 bases and J gave up 4 bases, with 10 bases separating them. CDR3: CATSRDLGKGNTIYF. CDR3 nucleotides: TGTGCCACCAGCAGAGATCTAGGGAAGGGAAACACCATATATTTT.

This clone occurred once. The rearrangement uses TRBV18 and TRBJ1-5; tentatively, D is TRBD1 (6 bases). V dropped 8 bases and J dropped 5 bases, with 13 bases sitting between them. The germline gives CDR1 KGHSH, CDR2 LQKENI. This CDR3 is 13 amino acids long. This CDR3 reads CASARDTYQPQHF. The CDR3 DNA reads TGTGCCAGCGCCCGGGACACATATCAGCCCCAGCATTTT.

This chain links TRBV7-9 with TRBJ2-5; the match to TRBD1 covers 8 bases. Trimming at V came to 0 bases and at J to 7 bases, leaving 7 bases not matched to a gene. The germline gives CDR1 SEHNR, CDR2 FQNEAQ (reference sequence). The length of the CDR3 is 15 residues. CDR3 sequence: CASSLAGQVLRTQYF. In DNA form, the CDR3 reads TGTGCCAGCAGCTTAGCGGGACAGGTTTTAAGGACCCAGTACTTC.

V gene TRBV19 combines with J gene TRBJ2-7, with 10 bases that match TRBD2. Germline values: CDR1 LNHDA, CDR2 SQIVND (reference sequence). The V gene end was trimmed by 6 bases and the J gene end by 5 bases; junction bases not matched to a gene: 10. The CDR3 has 15 amino acids. CDR3 in DNA: TGTGCCAGTAGGGCTTCTAGCGGGAGTTCCCACGAGCAGTACTTC. As protein: CASRASSGSSHEQYF.

This clone was detected a few times. The chain combines TRBV20-1 with TRBJ1-1; D unresolved. Germline V gene sequence: CDR1 DFQATT, CDR2 SNEGSKA (reference sequence). The V end was cut by 5 bases, the J end by 3 bases, with 7 bases between. The CDR3 sequence is 11 residues long. In nucleotides, the CDR3 is TGCAGTGCTGTACCCTACACTGAAGCTTTCTTT. Translating gives CSAVPYTEAFF.

The chain has TRBV24-1 and TRBJ2-3, with a weak D call TRBD1 (5 bases). This CDR3 region has 14 residues. The germline CDR1 and CDR2 sequences are KGHDR and SFDVKD. The ends were cut back, 0 bases at V and 8 bases at J, with 11 bases in the middle. CDR3: CATSDLGASGTQYF. The CDR3 coding sequence is TGTGCCACCAGTGATTTGGGGGCCTCAGGTACGCAGTATTTT.

The chain employs TRBV3-1 (or the pseudogene TRBV3-2) and TRBJ1-1, with 7 bases fitting TRBD1. This CDR3 spans 15 amino acids. Per germline, CDR1 LGHDT and CDR2 YNNKEL (reference sequence). Trimming at V came to 5 bases and at J to 2 bases, leaving 8 bases not matched to a gene. The CDR3 loop is CASSARDRTNTEAFF. CDR3 nucleotides: TGTGCCAGCAGCGCCCGGGACAGAACCAACACTGAAGCTTTCTTT.

CDR3 loop: CASSLGQAGANVLTF. The CDR3 region has the DNA TGTGCCAGCAGCCTAGGACAGGCTGGGGCCAACGTCCTGACTTTC. The chain joins TRBV6-2 or TRBV6-3 to TRBJ2-6; TRBD1 matches at 7 bases. The junction had 4 bases not matched to a gene; V was cut back by 6 bases and J by 2 bases. The CDR3 spans 15 residues. Germline V gives CDR1 MNHEY, CDR2 SVGEGT.

The chain combines TRBV5-1 with TRBJ1-2, with TRBD1 matching over 8 bases. The CDR3 extends over 12 amino acids. In germline, CDR1 is SGHRS, CDR2 YFSETQ. The trim removed 3 bases at V and 6 bases at J, leaving 1 base unmatched. The DNA of the CDR3 is TGCGCCAGCAGCTCGGACAGGGATGGCTACACCTTC. Its translation is CASSSDRDGYTF.

This clone was seen more than once but under ten times. V and J are TRBV3-1 (or the pseudogene TRBV3-2) and TRBJ2-6, with unresolved D. CDR1 is LGHDT, CDR2 YNNKEL, per germline (reference sequence). Deletions cut 4 bases from V and 0 bases from J, with 4 bases between. CDR3 length: 14 residues. CDR3 sequence reads: CASSPYSGANVLTF. The CDR3 nucleotides are TGTGCCAGCAGCCCGTACTCTGGGGCCAACGTCCTGACTTTC.

The J gene is TRBJ1-3, the V gene TRBV6-5; D may be TRBD1 (6 bases). Germline CDR1 and CDR2: MNHEY and SVGAGI. This CDR3 has 16 residues. V was cut by 2 bases and J by 4 bases, with 15 bases left in between. The CDR3 DNA follows: TGTGCCAGCAGTTACAATCGTTGGGGGCGCGGAAACACCATATATTTT. It specifies CASSYNRWGRGNTIYF.

This clone was found once. This chain connects TRBV7-3 to TRBJ2-3; no clear D. Germline assignment: CDR1 SGHTA and CDR2 FQGTGA. The CDR3 loop spans 13 amino acids. V lost 5 bases to trimming and J lost 1 base, with 7 bases between them. The CDR3 nucleotides are TGTGCCAGCAGCCCCCGGGGCACAGATACGCAGTATTTT. It yields the protein CASSPRGTDTQYF.

This chain uses TRBV7-3 with TRBJ2-1, with TRBD2 as a possible D gene (5 bases). The CDR3 runs 16 residues. Germline V lookup: CDR1 SGHTA, CDR2 FQGTGA. Trimming took 5 bases from V and 5 from J, leaving 19 bases between them. CDR3 in DNA: TGTGCCAGCAGCCCCCGGGGTTCCGGGTTAAACAATGAGCAGTTCTTC. Its translation: CASSPRGSGLNNEQFF. Full variable domain (missing parts from reference TRBV7-3 and TRBJ2-1): GAGVSQTPSNKVTEKGKYVELRCDPISGHTALYWYRQSLGQGPEFLIYFQGTGAADDSGLPNDRFFAVRPEGSVSTLKIQRTERGDSAVYLCASSPRGSGLNNEQFFGPGTRLTVL.

This sequence joins TRBV5-4 and TRBJ2-7; D is unclear. CDR1 SGHNT and CDR2 YYREEE come from the germline V gene (reference sequence). V shed 6 bases and J shed 0 bases, with 10 bases lying between them. The CDR3 has 13 amino acids. This CDR3 reads CASTAWGSYEQYF. The CDR3 DNA reads as TGTGCCAGCACCGCTTGGGGCTCCTACGAGCAGTACTTC.

Relative to its sample, this clone is medium-sized (0.01 to 0.1%). The J gene is TRBJ2-7, the V gene TRBV4-1, with a tentative D call TRBD1 (5 bases). This CDR3 spans 13 amino acids. Germline V gene lookup returns CDR1 MGHRA and CDR2 YSYEKL. Trimming removed 0 bases from V and 4 bases from J, with 7 bases in between. Written as DNA, the CDR3 is TGCGCCAGCAGCCAAGATGCAGGGTACGAGCAGTACTTC. This gives the protein CASSQDAGYEQYF.

The chain combines TRBV11-2 with TRBJ1-3, with 8 bases identical to TRBD1. Per the germline V gene, CDR1 is SGHAT and CDR2 is FQNNGV. This CDR3 region has 16 residues. The V gene end was trimmed by 5 bases and the J gene end by 0 bases; junction bases not matched to a gene: 6. The DNA for the CDR3 is TGTGCCAGCAGCCCTGGACAGGGCGCCTCTGGAAACACCATATATTTT. Translation: CASSPGQGASGNTIYF. Full variable domain (rest looked up from reference TRBV11-2 and TRBJ1-3): EAGVAQSPRYKIIEKRQSVAFWCNPISGHATLYWYQQILGQGPKLLIQFQNNGVVDDSQLPKDRFSAERLKGVDSTLKIQPAKLEDSAVYLCASSPGQGASGNTIYFGEGSWLTVV.

By frequency in the sample, this clone is medium-sized. The chain uses TRBV7-9 and TRBJ2-7; 11 nucleotides match TRBD2. This CDR3 has 15 residues. CDR1 is SEHNR, CDR2 FQNEAQ, per germline (reference sequence). V shed 5 bases and J 7 bases; nucleotides not matched to a gene: 10. In nucleotides, the CDR3 is TGTGCCAGCAGCGCTAGCGGGAGGAGAGTGGGGGAGCAGTACTTC. Its protein is CASSASGRRVGEQYF.

The chain is built from TRBV18 and TRBJ1-2; D may be TRBD1 (6 bases). The ends were cut back, 2 bases at V and 4 bases at J, with 14 bases in the middle. CDR3 length: 15 residues. Germline assignment: CDR1 KGHSH and CDR2 LQKENI. This CDR3 reads CASSPSGDGIYGYTF. CDR3 DNA sequence: TGTGCCAGCTCACCATCAGGGGACGGTATCTATGGCTACACCTTC.

V is TRBV24-1 and J is TRBJ2-2; 7 bases are shared with TRBD2. Trimming cost V 9 bases and J 5 bases; bases outside gene matches: 5. Per the germline V gene, CDR1 is KGHDR and CDR2 is SFDVKD. CDR3 length equals 13 residues. The CDR3 loop reads CATRQGGTGELFF. The CDR3 DNA reads TGTGCCACCCGGCAGGGAGGGACCGGGGAGCTGTTTTTT.

The chain combines TRBV11-3 with TRBJ2-3; D may be TRBD1 (6 bases). V was cut by 0 bases and J by 2 bases, with 12 bases left in between. Germline assignment: CDR1 SGHNT and CDR2 YENEEA. This CDR3 has 16 residues. CDR3 amino acids: CASSLDGTHSTDTQYF. CDR3 DNA: TGTGCCAGCAGCTTAGACGGGACACACTCCACAGATACGCAGTATTTT.

To note about this clone: Other nucleotide sequences in the sample specify the same CDR3. The J gene is TRBJ1-1, the V gene TRBV6-6; D unclear. Germline V gene lookup returns CDR1 MNHNY and CDR2 SVGAGI (reference sequence). Trimming pared 3 bases from V and 1 base from J, leaving 15 bases between. The CDR3 is 16 residues long. CDR3 sequence (DNA): TGTGCCAGCAGTTATAGGCGGGCGGGCCCGAACACTGAAGCTTTCTTT. Amino acid sequence: CASSYRRAGPNTEAFF.